Reported below is one T cell receptor beta chain. Its target is unknown. Trimming cost V 3 bases and J 7 bases; bases outside gene matches: 7. Germline CDR1 is SEHNR and CDR2 is FQNEAQ (reference sequence). CDR3 length: 14 amino acids. The assay was immunoSEQ multiplex PCR, and TCRdb's table has in-frame clones only and misses some. Of more than 20,000 clones listed, roughly nine tenths are singletons. This sample is part of a study of T cell repertoires and Cas9 in healthy adults. Whole-study context: CD4 and CD8 compartments: SpCas9-reactive T cells profiled for potency, cytotoxicity, lineage.

Broader study findings: SpCas9-reactive regulatory T cells reportedly mitigated SpCas9-reactive effector T cells in vitro.

This clonotype was sampled from a human donor in good health. The gene calls are TRBV7-9 and TRBJ2-7; 9 bases agree with TRBD1. Source material: CD4+ effector T cells (CD127+, CD25-, CD137-, CD154-) from PBMCs; culture status not recorded. This CDR3 is CASSFPGTGYEQYF. For the CDR3, the DNA is TGTGCCAGCAGCTTCCCCGGGACAGGGTATGAGCAGTACTTC.